This T cell receptor beta chain was retrieved from a study of blood T cell repertoires in COVID-19. Study background: Both acute and convalescent COVID-19 samples were obtained from the United States, Italy and Spain. The cDNA or gDNA used as material had been derived from T cells, B-cell-depleted T cells, or PBMCs.

How the authors handled the data: From reference gene primer amplification, estimates of nucleated cell counts were derived. The protocol was immunoSEQ multiplex PCR, while the TCRdb copy is restricted to in-frame clones and leaves out a portion. The V and J calls and clone size are taken from that table; D and trimming were inferred from the DNA. Of 80,000 or so clones in the sample, roughly 80% were seen once. Germline CDR1 is SGHRS and CDR2 is YFSETQ. This CDR3 is built from 13 residues. V shed 3 bases, J shed 4 bases, and the junction held 0 bases outside the gene matches. The chain recombines TRBV5-1 with TRBJ2-2; 7 nucleotides agree with TRBD2. The TCR was taken from a human donor in a cohort sampled during active COVID-19. The sample comprised peripheral blood. Written as DNA, the CDR3 is TGCGCCAGCAGCTGGACTAGCACCGGGGAGCTGTTTTTT. Protein: CASSWTSTGELFF.